The 21 T cell receptor beta chains below come from one sample, sequenced in a study of CXCR3-negative and CXCR3-positive naive CD8 T cells. Whole-study results and caveats: Naive cells that were CXCR3-positive had more hydrophobic TRB CDR3s (compared with CXCR3-negative naive cells).

TRB cDNA was prepared as libraries by UMI-labeled 5' RACE. TCRdb re-called the 5' RACE reads, yielding one record per CDR3 amino acid sequence without DNA. The sample has more than 100,000 distinct CDR3 sequences. Their antigens remain unidentified. The sample comprised naive CXCR3+ CD8+ T cells from blood. The subset denotes: CD45RO-CCR7+CD27+CD95- naive CD8+ T cells expressing CXCR3 (TNR3+). These TCRs come from a human donor in good health. Some clones in this sample may be carry-over from other donors' samples.

The J gene is TRBJ2-7, the V gene TRBV7-9; TCRdb indicates TRBD1, and absent DNA this call remains unverified. Germline CDR1 and CDR2: SEHNR and FQNEAQ (reference sequence). This CDR3 has 16 amino acids. The CDR3 here is CASSPRGGTEIYEQYF. Full variable domain (rest looked up from reference TRBV7-9 and TRBJ2-7): DTGVSQNPRHKITKRGQNVTFRCDPISEHNRLYWYRQTLGQGPEFLTYFQNEAQLEKSRLLSDRFSAERPKGSFSTLEIQRTEQGDSAMYLCASSPRGGTEIYEQYFGPGTRLTVT.

The genes are TRBV11-2 and TRBJ1-1; the D gene TCRdb calls, TRBD1, cannot be checked with no DNA. This CDR3 is 15 amino acids long. Germline V gives CDR1 SGHAT, CDR2 FQNNGV. CDR3 amino acids: CASSLVGQGNTEAFF.

CDR3 amino acids: CASSYKTQGNQPQHF. The rearrangement joins TRBV6-5 to TRBJ1-5. CDR1 is MNHEY and CDR2 is SVGAGI in the germline V gene. CDR3 length: 15 amino acids.

V and J are TRBV12-3 or TRBV12-4 and TRBJ2-5; TCRdb calls TRBD1, which cannot be checked without DNA. CDR3 length: 17 amino acids. The CDR3 reads CASSSPESGAEGETQYF.

V is TRBV7-8 and J is TRBJ2-1; TCRdb indicates TRBD1, and absent DNA this call remains unverified. Germline CDR1 reads SGHVS; CDR2 reads FQNEAQ. The CDR3 has 17 amino acids. Here the CDR3 reads CASSPGGGGISYNEQFF.

The chain links TRBV12-3 or TRBV12-4 to TRBJ2-5; no DNA is available, so the TRBD1 call from TCRdb remains unchecked. The CDR3 runs to 16 residues. Here the CDR3 reads CASSLAGQYAIETQYF.

The chain uses TRBV28 and TRBJ2-7; TCRdb indicates TRBD1, and absent DNA this call remains unverified. Per germline, CDR1 MDHEN and CDR2 SYDVKM. The CDR3 runs to 16 residues. This CDR3 reads CASSFQGSGRSYEQYF.

The V and J genes are TRBV7-9 and TRBJ1-2. The CDR3 extends over 14 amino acids. In germline, CDR1 is SEHNR, CDR2 FQNEAQ (reference sequence). The CDR3 loop is CASSPGGRGNGYTF.

The rearrangement uses TRBV10-3 and TRBJ2-1; checking the TCRdb D call of TRBD2 is not possible without DNA. Germline assignment: CDR1 ENHRY and CDR2 SYGVKD. This CDR3 region has 16 residues. CDR3 loop: CAISEGLAGAYNEQFF.

This chain joins TRBV19 and TRBJ2-7; TCRdb calls TRBD1, which cannot be checked without DNA. This CDR3 contains 15 residues. Germline V gene sequence: CDR1 LNHDA, CDR2 SQIVND (reference sequence). The CDR3 protein is CASSRLRDSSYEQYF.

The gene calls are TRBV28 and TRBJ2-1; TCRdb's D call of TRBD1 is untestable without DNA. The CDR3 extends over 14 amino acids. Germline values: CDR1 MDHEN, CDR2 SYDVKM. Here the CDR3 reads CASSLVTAPDEQFF.

This chain uses TRBV29-1 with TRBJ1-3. Germline V gives CDR1 SQVTM, CDR2 ANQGSEA. The CDR3 runs to 11 residues. The CDR3 spells CSVIAFNTIYF.

This chain's CDR3 is CASSQGRGDEQFF. The V and J genes are TRBV4-1 and TRBJ2-1; TCRdb gives TRBD1 as the D gene, but with no DNA this cannot be confirmed. Germline V CDR1 and CDR2: MGHRA, YSYEKL. The CDR3 sequence is 13 residues long.

CDR3 protein: CASSSWGQKMNTEAFF. The V and J genes are TRBV28 and TRBJ1-1; with no DNA, the TCRdb D assignment of TRBD1 cannot be verified. This CDR3 spans 16 amino acids. Germline assignment: CDR1 MDHEN and CDR2 SYDVKM.

The chain is built from TRBV20-1 and TRBJ2-7; TCRdb's D call, TRBD1, is unchecked because there is no DNA. The CDR3 is 15 amino acids. CDR1 DFQATT and CDR2 SNEGSKA come from the germline V gene (reference sequence). The CDR3 sequence is CSARDWGQGTYEQYF.

V usage is TRBV28 and J usage is TRBJ2-1; TCRdb's assignment of TRBD1 cannot be checked, as there is no DNA. From germline, CDR1 is MDHEN and CDR2 SYDVKM. The CDR3 length is 13 residues. Here the CDR3 reads CASWTGGYNEQFF. Supplemented by reference TRBV28 and TRBJ2-1, the full variable domain reads DVKVTQSSRYLVKRTGEKVFLECVQDMDHENMFWYRQDPGLGLRLIYFSYDVKMKEKGDIPEGYSVSREKKERFSLILESASTNQTSMYLCASWTGGYNEQFFGPGTRLTVL.

The CDR3 sequence is CASSLDARTSRSYEQYF. The chain couples TRBV5-1 to TRBJ2-7; there is no DNA to check the TCRdb D call of TRBD2. The CDR3 contains 17 residues. The germline V gene encodes CDR1 SGHRS and CDR2 YFSETQ.

The V gene is TRBV5-1, the J gene TRBJ1-1. The CDR3 totals 14 residues. Germline loops: CDR1 SGHRS, CDR2 YFSETQ. CDR3 loop: CASSSYQDKTEAFF.

V is TRBV7-9 and J is TRBJ1-1; TCRdb calls TRBD1, which cannot be checked without DNA. There are 14 residues in the CDR3. Germline V gene data show CDR1 as SEHNR and CDR2 as FQNEAQ (reference sequence). This chain's CDR3 is CASGGGQGGTEAFF. Variable domain in full (rest from reference TRBV7-9 and TRBJ1-1): DTGVSQNPRHKITKRGQNVTFRCDPISEHNRLYWYRQTLGQGPEFLTYFQNEAQLEKSRLLSDRFSAERPKGSFSTLEIQRTEQGDSAMYLCASGGGQGGTEAFFGQGTRLTVV.

The V and J genes are TRBV7-9 and TRBJ2-1; TCRdb's D call, TRBD2, is unchecked because there is no DNA. Germline V gene lookup returns CDR1 SEHNR and CDR2 FQNEAQ (reference sequence). The CDR3 totals 16 residues. The CDR3 spells CAIPPDSGDFYNEQFF.

The V gene is TRBV3-1, the J gene TRBJ2-1; TCRdb gives TRBD2 as the D gene, but with no DNA this cannot be confirmed. CDR1 LGHDT and CDR2 YNNKEL come from the germline V gene (reference sequence). The CDR3 totals 17 residues. CDR3: CASSQNTIAGAYNEQFF.